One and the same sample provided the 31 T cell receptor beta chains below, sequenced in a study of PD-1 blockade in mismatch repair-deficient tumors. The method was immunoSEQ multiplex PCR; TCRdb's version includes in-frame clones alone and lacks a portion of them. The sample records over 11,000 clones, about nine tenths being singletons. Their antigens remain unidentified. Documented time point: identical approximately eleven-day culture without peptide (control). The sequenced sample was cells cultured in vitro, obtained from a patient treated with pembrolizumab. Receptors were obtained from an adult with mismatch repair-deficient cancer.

The CDR3 reads CASSVDGRDKNIQYF. DNA for the CDR3: TGTGCCAGCAGCGTAGATGGGAGGGACAAAAACATTCAGTACTTC. The chain combines TRBV9 with TRBJ2-4; 7 bases match TRBD2. This CDR3 comprises 15 residues. The V gene's germline CDR1 is SGDLS and CDR2 YYNGEE. Trimming removed 0 bases from V and 3 bases from J; junction bases left unmatched: 3.

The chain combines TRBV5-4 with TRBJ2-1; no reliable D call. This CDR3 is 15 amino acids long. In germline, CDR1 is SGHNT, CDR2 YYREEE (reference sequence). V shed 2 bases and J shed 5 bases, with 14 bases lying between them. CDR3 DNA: TGTGCCAGCAGCTTAGGAGTGAGGACCAACAATGAGCAGTTCTTC. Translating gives CASSLGVRTNNEQFF. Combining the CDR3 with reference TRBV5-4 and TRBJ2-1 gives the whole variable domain ETGVTQSPTHLIKTRGQQVTLRCSSQSGHNTVSWYQQALGQGPQFIFQYYREEENGRGNFPPRFSGLQFPNYSSELNVNALELDDSALYLCASSLGVRTNNEQFFGPGTRLTVL.

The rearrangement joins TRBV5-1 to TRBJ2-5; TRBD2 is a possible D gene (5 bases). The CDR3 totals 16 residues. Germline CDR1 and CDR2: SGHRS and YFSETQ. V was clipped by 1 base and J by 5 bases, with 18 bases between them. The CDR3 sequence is CASSLNPGRPGETQYF. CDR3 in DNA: TGCGCCAGCAGCTTGAACCCCGGGCGACCGGGGGAGACCCAGTACTTC.

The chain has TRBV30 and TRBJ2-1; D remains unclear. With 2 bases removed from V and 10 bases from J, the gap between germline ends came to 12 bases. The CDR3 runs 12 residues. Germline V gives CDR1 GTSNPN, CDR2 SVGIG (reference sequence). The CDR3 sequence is CAWSRGTGEQFF. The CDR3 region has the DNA TGTGCCTGGAGTAGAGGAACTGGGGAGCAGTTCTTC.

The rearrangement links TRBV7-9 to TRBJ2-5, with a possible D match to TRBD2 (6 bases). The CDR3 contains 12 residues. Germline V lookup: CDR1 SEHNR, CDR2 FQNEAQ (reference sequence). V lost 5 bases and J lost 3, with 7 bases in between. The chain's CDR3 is CASSPGEETQYF. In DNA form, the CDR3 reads TGTGCCAGCAGCCCGGGGGAAGAGACCCAGTACTTC.

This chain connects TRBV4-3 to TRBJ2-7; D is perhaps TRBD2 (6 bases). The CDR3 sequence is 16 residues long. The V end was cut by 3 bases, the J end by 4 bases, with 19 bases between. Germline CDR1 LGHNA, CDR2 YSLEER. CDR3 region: CASSHSTGEQEYEQYF. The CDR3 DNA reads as TGCGCCAGCAGCCATTCGACGGGAGAACAGGAATACGAGCAGTACTTC.

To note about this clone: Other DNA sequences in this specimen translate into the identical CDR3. DNA of the CDR3: TGTGCCAGCAGCGCGAGCGGGAGGGCAGATACGCAGTATTTT. This codes for CASSASGRADTQYF. This rearrangement joins TRBV9 to TRBJ2-3; 10 nucleotides line up with TRBD2. From germline, CDR1 is SGDLS and CDR2 YYNGEE. CDR3 length: 14 residues. J was trimmed by 4 bases and V by 3 bases; bases with no gene match: 2.

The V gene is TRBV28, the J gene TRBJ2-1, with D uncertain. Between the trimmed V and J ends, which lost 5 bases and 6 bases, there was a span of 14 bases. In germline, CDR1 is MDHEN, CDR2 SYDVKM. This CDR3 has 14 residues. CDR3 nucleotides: TGTGCCAGCAGTGTCCCGGTCGAGCCCAATGAGCAGTTCTTC. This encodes CASSVPVEPNEQFF.

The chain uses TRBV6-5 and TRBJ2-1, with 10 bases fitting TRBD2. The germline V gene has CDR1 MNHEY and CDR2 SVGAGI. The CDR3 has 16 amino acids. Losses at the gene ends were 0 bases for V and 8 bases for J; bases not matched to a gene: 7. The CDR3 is CASSYSASGSHDEQFF. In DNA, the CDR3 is TGTGCCAGCAGTTACTCCGCTAGCGGGAGTCACGATGAGCAGTTCTTC.

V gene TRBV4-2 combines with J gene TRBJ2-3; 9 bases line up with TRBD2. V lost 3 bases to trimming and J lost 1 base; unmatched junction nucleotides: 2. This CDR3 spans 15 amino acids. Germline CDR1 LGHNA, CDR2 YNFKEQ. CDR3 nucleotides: TGTGCCAGCAGCCAGACTAGCGGCCGCACAGATACGCAGTATTTT. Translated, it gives CASSQTSGRTDTQYF.

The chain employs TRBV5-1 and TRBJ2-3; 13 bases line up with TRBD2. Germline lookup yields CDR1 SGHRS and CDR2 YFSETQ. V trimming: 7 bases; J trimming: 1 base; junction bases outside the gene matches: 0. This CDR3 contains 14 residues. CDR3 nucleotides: TGCGCCAGCGGGACTAGCGGGGGCACAGATACGCAGTATTTT. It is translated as CASGTSGGTDTQYF.

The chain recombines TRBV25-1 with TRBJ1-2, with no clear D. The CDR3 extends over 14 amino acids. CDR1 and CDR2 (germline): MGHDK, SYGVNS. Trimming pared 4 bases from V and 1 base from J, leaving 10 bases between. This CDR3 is CASSGKTYNYGYTF. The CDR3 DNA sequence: TGTGCCAGCAGTGGGAAGACTTATAACTATGGCTACACCTTC.

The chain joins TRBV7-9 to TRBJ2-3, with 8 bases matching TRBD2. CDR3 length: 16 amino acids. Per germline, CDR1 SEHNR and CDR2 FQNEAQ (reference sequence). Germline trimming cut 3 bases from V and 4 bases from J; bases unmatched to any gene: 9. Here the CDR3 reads CASSFGRADSADTQYF. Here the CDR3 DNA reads TGTGCCAGCAGCTTCGGGAGGGCCGATTCTGCAGATACGCAGTATTTT. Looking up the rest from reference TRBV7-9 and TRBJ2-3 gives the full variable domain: DTGVSQNPRHKITKRGQNVTFRCDPISEHNRLYWYRQTLGQGPEFLTYFQNEAQLEKSRLLSDRFSAERPKGSFSTLEIQRTEQGDSAMYLCASSFGRADSADTQYFGPGTRLTVL.

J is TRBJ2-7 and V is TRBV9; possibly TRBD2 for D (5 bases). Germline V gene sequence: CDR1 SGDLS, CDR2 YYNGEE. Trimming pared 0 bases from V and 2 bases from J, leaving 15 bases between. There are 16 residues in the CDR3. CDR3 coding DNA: TGTGCCAGCAGCGTAGCTTGGGCAGCGGATCCCTACGAGCAGTACTTC. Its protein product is CASSVAWAADPYEQYF.

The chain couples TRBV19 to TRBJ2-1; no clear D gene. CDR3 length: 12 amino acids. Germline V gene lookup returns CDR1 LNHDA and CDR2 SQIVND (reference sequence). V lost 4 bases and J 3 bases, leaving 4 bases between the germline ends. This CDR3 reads CASSKIYNEQFF. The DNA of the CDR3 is TGTGCCAGTAGTAAGATCTACAATGAGCAGTTCTTC.

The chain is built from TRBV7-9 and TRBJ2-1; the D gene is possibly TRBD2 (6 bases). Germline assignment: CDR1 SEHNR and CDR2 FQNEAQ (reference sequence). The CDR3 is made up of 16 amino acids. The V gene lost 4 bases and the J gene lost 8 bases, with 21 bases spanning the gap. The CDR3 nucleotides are TGTGCCAGCAGCTCGTATGGGGGAGGAACGGTGGATGAGCAGTTCTTC. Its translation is CASSSYGGGTVDEQFF.

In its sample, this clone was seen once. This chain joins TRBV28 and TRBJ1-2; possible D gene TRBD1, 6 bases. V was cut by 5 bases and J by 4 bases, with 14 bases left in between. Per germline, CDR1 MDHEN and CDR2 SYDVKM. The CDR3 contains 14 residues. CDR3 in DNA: TGTGCCAGCAGTCCACCGGGACACCTCTATGGCTACACCTTC. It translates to CASSPPGHLYGYTF.

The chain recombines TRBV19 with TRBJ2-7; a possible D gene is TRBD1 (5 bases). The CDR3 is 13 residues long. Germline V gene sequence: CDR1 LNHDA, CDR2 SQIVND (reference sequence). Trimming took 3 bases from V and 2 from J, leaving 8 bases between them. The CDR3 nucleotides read TGTGCCAGTAGTATCGAAGGGGCCTACGAGCAGTACTTC. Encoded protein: CASSIEGAYEQYF. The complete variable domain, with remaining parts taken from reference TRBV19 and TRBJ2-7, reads DGGITQSPKYLFRKEGQNVTLSCEQNLNHDAMYWYRQDPGQGLRLIYYSQIVNDFQKGDIAEGYSVSREKKESFPLTVTSAQKNPTAFYLCASSIEGAYEQYFGPGTRLTVT.

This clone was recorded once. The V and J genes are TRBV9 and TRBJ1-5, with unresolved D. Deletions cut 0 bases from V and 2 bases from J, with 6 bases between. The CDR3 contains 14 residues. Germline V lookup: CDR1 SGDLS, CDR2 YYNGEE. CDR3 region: CASSVGPGNQPQHF. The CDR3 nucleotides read TGTGCCAGCAGCGTAGGACCGGGCAATCAGCCCCAGCATTTT.

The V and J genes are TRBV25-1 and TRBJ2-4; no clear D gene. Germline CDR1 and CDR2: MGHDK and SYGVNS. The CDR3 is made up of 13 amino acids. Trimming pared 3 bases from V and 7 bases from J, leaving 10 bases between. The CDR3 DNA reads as TGTGCCAGCAGTGATACTTACTCTAACATTCAGTACTTC. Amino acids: CASSDTYSNIQYF. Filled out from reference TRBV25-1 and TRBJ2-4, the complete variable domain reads EADIYQTPRYLVIGTGKKITLECSQTMGHDKMYWYQQDPGMELHLIHYSYGVNSTEKGDLSSESTVSRIRTEHFPLTLESARPSHTSQYLCASSDTYSNIQYFGAGTRLSVL.

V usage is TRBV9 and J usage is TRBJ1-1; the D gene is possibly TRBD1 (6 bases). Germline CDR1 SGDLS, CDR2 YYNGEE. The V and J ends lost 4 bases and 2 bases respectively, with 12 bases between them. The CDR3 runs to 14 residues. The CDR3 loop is CASSTRQENTEAFF. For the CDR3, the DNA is TGTGCCAGCAGCACCCGACAGGAAAACACTGAAGCTTTCTTT.

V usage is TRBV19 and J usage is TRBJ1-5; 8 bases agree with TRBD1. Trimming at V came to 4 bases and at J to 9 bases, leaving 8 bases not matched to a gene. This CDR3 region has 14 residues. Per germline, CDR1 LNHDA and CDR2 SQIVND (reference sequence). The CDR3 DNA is TGTGCCAGTAGTAGTGACAGGGGCGCCCGGCCCCAGCATTTT. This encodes CASSSDRGARPQHF.

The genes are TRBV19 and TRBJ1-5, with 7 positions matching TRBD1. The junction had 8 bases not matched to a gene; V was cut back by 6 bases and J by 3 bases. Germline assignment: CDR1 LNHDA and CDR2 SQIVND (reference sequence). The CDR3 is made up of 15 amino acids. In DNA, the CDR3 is TGTGCCAGTAGGGGGGACAGAAGCTACAATCAGCCCCAGCATTTT. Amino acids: CASRGDRSYNQPQHF.

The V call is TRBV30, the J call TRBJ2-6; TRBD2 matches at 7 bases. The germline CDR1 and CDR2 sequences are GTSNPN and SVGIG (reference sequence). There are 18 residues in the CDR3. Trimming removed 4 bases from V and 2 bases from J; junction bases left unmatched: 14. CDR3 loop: CAWKPRGRVLAGANVLTF. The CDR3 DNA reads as TGTGCCTGGAAGCCCCGGGGGAGGGTTCTCGCTGGGGCCAACGTCCTGACTTTC.

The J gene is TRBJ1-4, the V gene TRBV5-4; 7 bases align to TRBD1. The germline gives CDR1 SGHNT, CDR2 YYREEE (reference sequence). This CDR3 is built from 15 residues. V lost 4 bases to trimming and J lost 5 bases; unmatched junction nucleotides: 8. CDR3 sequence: CASSPRTGGNEKLFF. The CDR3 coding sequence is TGTGCCAGCAGCCCCCGGACAGGTGGGAATGAAAAACTGTTTTTT.

The CDR3 nucleotides read TGTGCCAGCAGCTTCCTTCGACCAATAGTTGCAACTAATGAAAAACTGTTTTTT. Translated: CASSFLRPIVATNEKLFF. J is TRBJ1-4 and V is TRBV11-2; the D is unclear. CDR3 size: 18 residues. Trimming removed 3 bases from V and 0 bases from J, with 17 bases in between. The germline V gene encodes CDR1 SGHAT and CDR2 FQNNGV. Full variable domain (missing parts from reference TRBV11-2 and TRBJ1-4): EAGVAQSPRYKIIEKRQSVAFWCNPISGHATLYWYQQILGQGPKLLIQFQNNGVVDDSQLPKDRFSAERLKGVDSTLKIQPAKLEDSAVYLCASSFLRPIVATNEKLFFGSGTQLSVL.

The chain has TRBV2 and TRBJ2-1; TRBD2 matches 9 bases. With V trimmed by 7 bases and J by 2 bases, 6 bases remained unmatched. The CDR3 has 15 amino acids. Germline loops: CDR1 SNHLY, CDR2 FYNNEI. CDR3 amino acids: CASKPTSGAYNEQFF. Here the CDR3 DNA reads TGTGCCAGCAAACCGACTAGCGGAGCCTACAATGAGCAGTTCTTC.

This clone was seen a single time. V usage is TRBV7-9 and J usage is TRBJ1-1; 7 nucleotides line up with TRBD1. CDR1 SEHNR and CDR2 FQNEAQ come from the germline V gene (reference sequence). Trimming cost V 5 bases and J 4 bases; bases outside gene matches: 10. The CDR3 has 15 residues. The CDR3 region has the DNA TGTGCCAGCAGCCCTTTCCAGGGGGTTGGCACTGAAGCTTTCTTT. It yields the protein CASSPFQGVGTEAFF.

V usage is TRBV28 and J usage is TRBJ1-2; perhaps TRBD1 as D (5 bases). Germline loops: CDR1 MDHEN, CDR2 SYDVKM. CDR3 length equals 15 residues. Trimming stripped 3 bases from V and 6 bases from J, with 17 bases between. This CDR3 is CASSLETGYGNGYTF. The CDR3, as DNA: TGTGCCAGCAGTTTGGAAACAGGATACGGGAATGGCTACACCTTC.

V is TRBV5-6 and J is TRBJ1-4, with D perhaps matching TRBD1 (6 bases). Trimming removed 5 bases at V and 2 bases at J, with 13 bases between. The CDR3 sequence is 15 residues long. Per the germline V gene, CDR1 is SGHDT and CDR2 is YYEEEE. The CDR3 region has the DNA TGTGCCAGCAGTCAAACAGGGTCGACTAATGAAAAACTGTTTTTT. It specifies CASSQTGSTNEKLFF. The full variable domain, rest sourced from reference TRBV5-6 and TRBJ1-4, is DAGVTQSPTHLIKTRGQQVTLRCSPKSGHDTVSWYQQALGQGPQFIFQYYEEEERQRGNFPDRFSGHQFPNYSSELNVNALLLGDSALYLCASSQTGSTNEKLFFGSGTQLSVL.

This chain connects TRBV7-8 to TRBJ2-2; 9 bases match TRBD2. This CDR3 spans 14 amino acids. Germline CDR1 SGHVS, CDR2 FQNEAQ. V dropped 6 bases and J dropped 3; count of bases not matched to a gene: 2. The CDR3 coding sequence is TGTGCCAGCAGGCCTAGCGGGGACACCGGGGAGCTGTTTTTT. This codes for CASRPSGDTGELFF.